One and the same sample provided the 16 T cell receptor beta chains below, sequenced in a study of blood T cell repertoires in COVID-19. Generated by immunoSEQ multiplex PCR, the TCRdb table keeps only in-frame clones and is missing some. Counted here are hundreds of thousands of clones, over 70% occurring once; the ten biggest clones make up around 3.4%. The sequenced sample was peripheral blood. These receptors were taken from a woman of 80 years or more with acute or convalescent COVID-19.

This chain joins TRBV18 and TRBJ2-5; D is undetermined. Germline assignment: CDR1 KGHSH and CDR2 LQKENI. V lost 1 base to trimming and J lost 2 bases, with 20 bases between them. CDR3 length equals 18 residues. The CDR3 here is CASSPLPPPSGSQETQYF. CDR3 bases: TGTGCCAGCTCACCACTGCCCCCCCCGTCAGGCTCTCAAGAGACCCAGTACTTC.

This clone came up a few times. This rearrangement joins TRBV10-3 to TRBJ1-5; D unresolved. Trimming took 6 bases from V and 0 from J, leaving 12 bases between them. CDR3 length: 15 residues. Germline V lookup: CDR1 ENHRY, CDR2 SYGVKD. In nucleotides, the CDR3 is TGTGCCATCAGCGCCGGGAGGTATAGCAATCAGCCCCAGCATTTT. It is translated as CAISAGRYSNQPQHF.

The CDR3 region has the DNA TGTGCCAGCCTTCTTAGGGGTACGACCGGGGAGCTGTTTTTT. Amino acid sequence: CASLLRGTTGELFF. The V and J genes are TRBV6-5 and TRBJ2-2, with D tentatively TRBD1 (5 bases). The length of the CDR3 is 14 residues. From germline, CDR1 is MNHEY and CDR2 SVGAGI. Between the trimmed V and J ends, which lost 8 bases and 5 bases, there was a span of 15 bases.

The rearrangement links TRBV4-1 to TRBJ1-1; TRBD1 agrees at 7 bases. CDR1 MGHRA and CDR2 YSYEKL come from the germline V gene. This CDR3 has 14 residues. V was clipped by 3 bases and J by 4 bases; unmatched bases: 5. CDR3: CASSQAGQRTEAFF. The CDR3 coding sequence is TGCGCCAGCAGCCAGGCGGGACAGCGCACTGAAGCTTTCTTT.

This chain connects TRBV18 to TRBJ1-6; D unresolved. The CDR3 length is 14 residues. The germline V gene has CDR1 KGHSH and CDR2 LQKENI. V was pared by 1 base and J by 8 bases, with 9 bases between. CDR3 amino acids: CASSPQEFYSPLHF. Here the CDR3 DNA reads TGTGCCAGCTCACCACAGGAGTTTTATTCACCCCTCCACTTT.

This CDR3 is CASSKGSLGHGYTF. DNA for the CDR3: TGTGCCAGCAGCAAGGGGTCTCTTGGACACGGCTACACCTTC. The rearrangement links TRBV21-1 to TRBJ1-2; the DNA was not used to check the table's D call, TRBD1. TRBV21-1 is a pseudogene segment. This CDR3 is 14 amino acids long.

The chain combines TRBV19 with TRBJ2-2; D perhaps matches TRBD2 (6 bases). Trimming cost V 6 bases and J 3 bases, with 17 bases left between them. Germline V lookup: CDR1 LNHDA, CDR2 SQIVND (reference sequence). This CDR3 region has 16 residues. The CDR3 here is CASSAGRGSYTGELFF. CDR3 bases: TGTGCCAGTAGCGCCGGTCGGGGGTCCTACACCGGGGAGCTGTTTTTT.

The chain combines TRBV6-5 with TRBJ2-5; maybe TRBD1 (6 bases). This CDR3 is built from 14 residues. V was pared by 6 bases and J by 2 bases, with 13 bases between. Germline-derived CDR1 and CDR2 are MNHEY and SVGAGI. The CDR3 spells CASRALTGQETQYF. CDR3 coding DNA: TGTGCCAGCAGAGCTTTGACAGGACAAGAGACCCAGTACTTC.

The chain employs TRBV19 and TRBJ1-1; 7 nucleotides align to TRBD1. Trimming removed 4 bases from V and 1 base from J; junction bases left unmatched: 18. This CDR3 region has 19 residues. CDR1 and CDR2 (germline): LNHDA, SQIVND (reference sequence). CDR3: CASSTSPLEADRSNTEAFF. Written as DNA, the CDR3 is TGTGCCAGTAGTACCTCTCCCCTCGAGGCGGACAGGTCGAACACTGAAGCTTTCTTT.

V is TRBV3-1 (or the pseudogene TRBV3-2) and J is TRBJ1-1; D is possibly TRBD1 (5 bases). From germline, CDR1 is LGHDT and CDR2 YNNKEL (reference sequence). Trimming pared 2 bases from V and 5 bases from J, leaving 21 bases between. The CDR3 has 17 residues. Written as DNA, the CDR3 is TGTGCCAGCAGCCAAACTTATGTTGCAGGGATCGGAACTGAAGCTTTCTTT. This sequence encodes CASSQTYVAGIGTEAFF.

This chain connects TRBV6-6 to TRBJ2-3, with a possible D match to TRBD1 (8 bases). This CDR3 is 14 amino acids long. CDR1 MNHNY and CDR2 SVGAGI come from the germline V gene (reference sequence). V was cut by 6 bases and J by 5 bases, with 15 bases left in between. The CDR3 DNA sequence: TGTGCCAGCAGGCCTACAGGGGGGGGAGATACGCAGTATTTT. The encoded protein is CASRPTGGGDTQYF.

This chain uses TRBV4-1 with TRBJ2-5; TRBD2 matches 9 bases. CDR1 is MGHRA and CDR2 is YSYEKL in the germline V gene. V shed 4 bases, J shed 9 bases, and the junction held 12 bases outside the gene matches. This CDR3 region has 15 residues. CDR3 nucleotides: TGCGCCAGCAGCCCCGCGGGGGGGGATAAGAGACCCCAGTACTTC. It translates to CASSPAGGDKRPQYF.

This chain joins TRBV2 and TRBJ2-1, with D perhaps matching TRBD2 (5 bases). Trimming took off 7 bases at V and 6 bases at J, with 13 bases between the two ends. Germline V CDR1 and CDR2: SNHLY, FYNNEI. The length of the CDR3 is 13 residues. The CDR3 protein is CASTEGAINEQFF. The CDR3 DNA reads TGTGCCAGCACTGAGGGAGCGATCAATGAGCAGTTCTTC.

The chain carries TRBV9 and TRBJ2-7; TRBD2 aligns across 11 bases. CDR1 SGDLS and CDR2 YYNGEE come from the germline V gene. The CDR3 covers 16 residues. V lost 0 bases, J lost 0 bases, and 2 bases stayed unmatched. The CDR3 DNA reads TGTGCCAGCAGCGTAGCTAGCGGGAGGACCTCCTACGAGCAGTACTTC. Encoded protein: CASSVASGRTSYEQYF.

The CDR3 here is CASSQEHRENTEAFF. The CDR3 bases are TGCGCCAGCAGCCAGGAACACCGGGAGAACACTGAAGCTTTCTTT. This chain connects TRBV4-1 to TRBJ1-1; D unclear. CDR3 size: 15 residues. V lost 3 bases and J 1 base, leaving 12 bases between the germline ends. Germline CDR1 MGHRA, CDR2 YSYEKL.

This clone was seen a few times. The chain employs TRBV6-5 and TRBJ2-7; 10 bases match TRBD1. The CDR3 has 15 amino acids. CDR1 is MNHEY and CDR2 is SVGAGI in the germline V gene. V was clipped by 6 bases and J by 1 base; unmatched bases: 6. The CDR3 coding sequence is TGTGCCAGCAGGTCCCCGGGACAGGGGTCCTACGAGCAGTACTTC. Amino acid sequence: CASRSPGQGSYEQYF.